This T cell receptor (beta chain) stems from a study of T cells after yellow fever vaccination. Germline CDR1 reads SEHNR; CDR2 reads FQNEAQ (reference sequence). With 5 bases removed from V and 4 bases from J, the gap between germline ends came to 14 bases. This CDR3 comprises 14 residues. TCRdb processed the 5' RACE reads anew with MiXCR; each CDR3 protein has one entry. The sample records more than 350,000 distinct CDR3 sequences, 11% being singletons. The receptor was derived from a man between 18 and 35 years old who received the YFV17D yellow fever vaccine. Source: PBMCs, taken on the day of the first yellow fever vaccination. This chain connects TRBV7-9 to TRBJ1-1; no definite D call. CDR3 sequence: CASSLVERGTEAFF. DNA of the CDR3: TGTGCCAGCAGCCTGGTTGAGCGGGGCACTGAAGCTTTCTTT.